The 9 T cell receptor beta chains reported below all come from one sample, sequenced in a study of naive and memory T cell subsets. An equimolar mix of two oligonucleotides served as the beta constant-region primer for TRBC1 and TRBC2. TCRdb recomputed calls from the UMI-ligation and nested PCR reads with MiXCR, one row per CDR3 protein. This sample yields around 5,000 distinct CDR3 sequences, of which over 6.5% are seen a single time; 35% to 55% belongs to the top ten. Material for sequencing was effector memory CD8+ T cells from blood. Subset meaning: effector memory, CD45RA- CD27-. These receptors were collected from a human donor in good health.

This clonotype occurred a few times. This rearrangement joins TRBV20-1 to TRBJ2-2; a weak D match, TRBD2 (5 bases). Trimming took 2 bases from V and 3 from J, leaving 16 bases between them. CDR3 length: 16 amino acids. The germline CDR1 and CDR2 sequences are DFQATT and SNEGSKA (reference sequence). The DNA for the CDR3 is TGCAGTGCTAGACCTTATGAGGCGGGTGACACCGGGGAGCTGTTTTTT. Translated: CSARPYEAGDTGELFF.

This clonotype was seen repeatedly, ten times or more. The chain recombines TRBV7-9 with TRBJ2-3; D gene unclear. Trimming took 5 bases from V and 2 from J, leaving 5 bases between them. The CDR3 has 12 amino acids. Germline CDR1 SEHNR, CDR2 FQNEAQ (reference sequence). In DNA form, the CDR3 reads TGTGCCAGCAGCCGTTACACAGATACGCAGTATTTT. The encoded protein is CASSRYTDTQYF.

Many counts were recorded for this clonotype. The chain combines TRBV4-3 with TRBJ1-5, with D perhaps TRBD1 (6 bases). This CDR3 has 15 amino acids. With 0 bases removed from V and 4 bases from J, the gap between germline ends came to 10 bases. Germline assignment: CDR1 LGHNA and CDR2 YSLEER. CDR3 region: CASSQEPGENQPQHF. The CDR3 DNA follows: TGCGCCAGCAGCCAAGAACCAGGGGAAAATCAGCCCCAGCATTTT.

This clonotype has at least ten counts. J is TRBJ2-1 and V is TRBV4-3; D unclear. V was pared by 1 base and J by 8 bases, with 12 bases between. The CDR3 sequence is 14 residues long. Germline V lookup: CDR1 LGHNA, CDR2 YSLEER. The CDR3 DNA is TGCGCCAGCAGCCAAGCGGGTGGGTGGGATGAGCAGTTCTTC. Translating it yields CASSQAGGWDEQFF.

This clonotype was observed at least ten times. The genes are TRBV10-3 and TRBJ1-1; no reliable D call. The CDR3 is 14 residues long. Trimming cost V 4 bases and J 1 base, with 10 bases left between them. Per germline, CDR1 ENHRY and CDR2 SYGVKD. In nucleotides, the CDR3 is TGTGCCATCAGTGGAGTCGCACAGAACACTGAAGCTTTCTTT. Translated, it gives CAISGVAQNTEAFF.

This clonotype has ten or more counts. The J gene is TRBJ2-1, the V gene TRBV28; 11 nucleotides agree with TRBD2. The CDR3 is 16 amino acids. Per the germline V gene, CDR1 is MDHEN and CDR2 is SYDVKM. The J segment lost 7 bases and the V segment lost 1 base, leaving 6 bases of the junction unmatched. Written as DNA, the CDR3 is TGTGCCAGCAGTTTATACGCTAGCGGGGGGCTAAATGAGCAGTTCTTC. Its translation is CASSLYASGGLNEQFF.

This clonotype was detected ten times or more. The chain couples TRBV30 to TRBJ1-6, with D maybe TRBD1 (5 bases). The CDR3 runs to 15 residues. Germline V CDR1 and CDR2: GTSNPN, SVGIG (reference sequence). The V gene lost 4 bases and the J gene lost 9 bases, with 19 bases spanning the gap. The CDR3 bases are TGTGCCTGGACCCAAAAGGTTGACGGGGGTTCACCCCTCCACTTT. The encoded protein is CAWTQKVDGGSPLHF.

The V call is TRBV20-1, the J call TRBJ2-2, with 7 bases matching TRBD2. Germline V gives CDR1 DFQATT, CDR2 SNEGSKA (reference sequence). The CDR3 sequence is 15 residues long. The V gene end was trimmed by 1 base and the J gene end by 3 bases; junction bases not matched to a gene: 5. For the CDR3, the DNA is TGCAGTGCTAGAGGCCCGGGGAGGGACACCGGGGAGCTGTTTTTT. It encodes CSARGPGRDTGELFF.

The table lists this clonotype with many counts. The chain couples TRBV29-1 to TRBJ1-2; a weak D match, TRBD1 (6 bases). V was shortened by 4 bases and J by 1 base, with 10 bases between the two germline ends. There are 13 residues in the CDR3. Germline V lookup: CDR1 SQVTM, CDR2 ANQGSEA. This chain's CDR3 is CSVGGGLNYGYTF. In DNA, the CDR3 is TGCAGCGTTGGCGGGGGCCTTAACTATGGCTACACCTTC.